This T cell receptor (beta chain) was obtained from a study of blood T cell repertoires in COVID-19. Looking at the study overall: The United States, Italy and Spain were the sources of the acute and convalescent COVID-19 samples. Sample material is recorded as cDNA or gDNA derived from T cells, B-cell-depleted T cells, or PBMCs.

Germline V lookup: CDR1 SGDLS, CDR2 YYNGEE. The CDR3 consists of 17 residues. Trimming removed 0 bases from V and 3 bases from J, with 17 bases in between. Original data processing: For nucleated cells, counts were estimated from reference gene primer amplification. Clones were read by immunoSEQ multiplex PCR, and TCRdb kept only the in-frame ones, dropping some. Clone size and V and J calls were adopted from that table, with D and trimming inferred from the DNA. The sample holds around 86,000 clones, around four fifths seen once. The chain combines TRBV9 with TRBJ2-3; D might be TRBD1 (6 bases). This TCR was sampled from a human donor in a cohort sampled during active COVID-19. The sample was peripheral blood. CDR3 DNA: TGTGCCAGCAGCGTAGTTCCGGGGACAACCGGTACAGATACGCAGTATTTT. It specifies CASSVVPGTTGTDTQYF. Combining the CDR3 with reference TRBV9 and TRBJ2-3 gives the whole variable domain DSGVTQTPKHLITATGQRVTLRCSPRSGDLSVYWYQQSLDQGLQFLIQYYNGEERAKGNILERFSAQQFPDLHSELNLSSLELGDSALYFCASSVVPGTTGTDTQYFGPGTRLTVL.